This TCR beta chain was sequenced in a study of blood T cell repertoires in COVID-19. Across the study: Whether acute or convalescent, the COVID-19 samples came from the United States, Italy and Spain. From T cells, B-cell-depleted T cells, or PBMCs came the material, which was cDNA or gDNA.

Authors' analysis steps: Amplification of reference gene primers provided the estimated nucleated cell counts. This table comes from immunoSEQ multiplex PCR, and its TCRdb copy is limited to in-frame clones, with some not included. D and trimming come from the DNA, and the V and J calls and clone size come from that table. The data show 150,000 to 200,000 clones, 80% to 90% seen once. Trimming took off 3 bases at V and 10 bases at J, with 8 bases between the two ends. This CDR3 is 11 amino acids long. Germline CDR1 is SGDLS and CDR2 is YYNGEE. The material sequenced was peripheral blood. The rearrangement joins TRBV9 to TRBJ2-1; D might be TRBD1 (5 bases). The receptor was derived from a man in his 60s with acute or convalescent COVID-19. The DNA of the CDR3 is TGTGCCAGCAGCGCCAGGGTGGAGCAGTTCTTC. This sequence encodes CASSARVEQFF. Full variable domain (outside the CDR3, taken from reference TRBV9 and TRBJ2-1): DSGVTQTPKHLITATGQRVTLRCSPRSGDLSVYWYQQSLDQGLQFLIQYYNGEERAKGNILERFSAQQFPDLHSELNLSSLELGDSALYFCASSARVEQFFGPGTRLTVL.